The TCR beta chain described here comes from a study of graft-versus-host responses after intestinal transplantation. TCRdb's copy holds only in-frame clones and misses some; the assay was immunoSEQ multiplex PCR. This repertoire shows about 54,000 clones, 91% found once; its top ten account for approximately 5.1%. This clone has only a few counts. CDR1 is MGHRA and CDR2 is YSYEKL in the germline V gene. V shed 4 bases and J shed 7 bases, with 14 bases lying between them. There are 14 residues in the CDR3. This sample comprised PBMCs, obtained nearly 670 days after intestinal transplant. This chain joins TRBV4-1 and TRBJ2-1; D unresolved. The TCR comes from a human patient who received an intestinal transplant, so some T cells may come from the graft donor. CDR3 sequence: CASSRYLLNNEQFF. In DNA, the CDR3 is TGCGCCAGCAGCCGATACTTGCTGAATAATGAGCAGTTCTTC.